This passage covers 27 T cell receptor beta chains from one sample sequenced in a study of cytotoxic CD8 clonotypes in ibrutinib-treated CLL. Libraries were prepared by immunoSEQ multiplex PCR; TCRdb keeps only in-frame clonotypes and omits some of them. Of almost 250,000 clones listed, 60% to 75% are singletons. Sequenced material: PBMCs, taken after 24 months of ibrutinib treatment. Every receptor here comes from a human donor with chronic lymphocytic leukemia.

The CDR3 here is CASSNRDRGTDTQYF. CDR3 in DNA: TGTGCCAGCAGTAACCGGGACAGGGGTACAGATACGCAGTATTTT. This chain links TRBV27 with TRBJ2-3; 10 bases match TRBD1. This CDR3 contains 15 residues. Germline V lookup: CDR1 MNHEY, CDR2 SMNVEV (reference sequence). Trimming took 5 bases from V and 3 from J; bases not matched to a gene: 5.

The rearrangement joins TRBV2 to TRBJ2-7, with a weak D call TRBD1 (6 bases). CDR1 and CDR2 from the germline V gene are SNHLY and FYNNEI. This CDR3 has 14 amino acids. V shed 6 bases and J shed 0 bases, with 12 bases lying between them. As DNA, the CDR3 is TGTGCCAGCAGCGGACAGCCGAACTCCTACGAGCAGTACTTC. Its protein product is CASSGQPNSYEQYF.

Only one count was recorded for this clone. CDR3 nucleotide sequence: TGCGCCAGCAGCCAAGAATTCTCCTCCTACAATGAGCAGTTCTTC. The encoded protein is CASSQEFSSYNEQFF. The V and J genes are TRBV4-3 and TRBJ2-1; D is unresolved. The CDR3 covers 15 residues. Germline CDR1 LGHNA, CDR2 YSLEER. V lost 0 bases, J lost 0 bases, and 6 bases lay in between.

The chain combines TRBV27 with TRBJ2-6, with D maybe TRBD1 (6 bases). From germline, CDR1 is MNHEY and CDR2 SMNVEV (reference sequence). CDR3 length equals 18 residues. V lost 5 bases and J 3 bases, leaving 20 bases between the germline ends. CDR3 nucleotide sequence: TGTGCCAGCAGTAGTACCCGGGCCGAGGACAGTGGGGCCAACGTCCTGACTTTC. Translating it yields CASSSTRAEDSGANVLTF.

A few counts support this clone. The CDR3 bases are TGTGCCAGCAGTTACGTCGCGGGGAACTACGAGCAGTACTTC. Translating it yields CASSYVAGNYEQYF. The rearrangement uses TRBV6-5 and TRBJ2-7; maybe TRBD2 (6 bases). The CDR3 is 14 residues long. CDR1 MNHEY and CDR2 SVGAGI come from the germline V gene. With 2 bases removed from V and 3 bases from J, the gap between germline ends came to 11 bases.

This chain connects TRBV6-5 to TRBJ1-5; D unclear. CDR3 size: 15 residues. Germline assignment: CDR1 MNHEY and CDR2 SVGAGI. Trimming removed 2 bases at V and 2 bases at J, with 10 bases between. The CDR3 coding sequence is TGTGCCAGCAGTTACACCGACTTGGGCAATCAGCCCCAGCATTTT. This translates into CASSYTDLGNQPQHF.

A few counts support this clone. V gene TRBV11-1 combines with J gene TRBJ2-7, with D tentatively TRBD1 or TRBD2 (5 bases each). Germline CDR1 reads SGHAT; CDR2 reads FQDESV (reference sequence). V was pared by 3 bases and J by 2 bases, with 11 bases between. CDR3 length equals 14 residues. The CDR3 DNA reads TGTGCCAGCAGCTTCCGGGACGGCCCCTACGAGCAGTACTTC. Its translation: CASSFRDGPYEQYF.

V usage is TRBV28 and J usage is TRBJ2-1; 7 bases map to TRBD2. This CDR3 region has 12 residues. Germline V gives CDR1 MDHEN, CDR2 SYDVKM. The CDR3: CALTSSRNEQFF. CDR3 DNA: TGTGCTTTGACTAGCTCACGCAATGAGCAGTTCTTC.

The rearrangement links TRBV4-1 to TRBJ2-7, with TRBD1 identical over 7 bases. Germline V gene sequence: CDR1 MGHRA, CDR2 YSYEKL. CDR3 size: 15 residues. The ends lost 4 bases at V and 5 bases at J; junction bases unmatched: 11. CDR3 sequence: CASSRDGQESHEQYF. The CDR3 DNA sequence: TGCGCCAGCAGCCGAGACGGACAGGAATCCCACGAGCAGTACTTC.

This chain uses TRBV25-1 with TRBJ1-2; D is unclear. This CDR3 comprises 15 residues. V gave up 3 bases and J gave up 0 bases, with 11 bases separating them. CDR1 is MGHDK and CDR2 is SYGVNS in the germline V gene. CDR3 in amino acids: CASSDQDGANYGYTF. DNA of the CDR3: TGTGCCAGCAGTGATCAGGACGGAGCTAACTATGGCTACACCTTC.

The sample holds a few counts of this clone. The chain joins TRBV11-2 to TRBJ2-7, with 8 bases matching TRBD1. Per germline, CDR1 SGHAT and CDR2 FQNNGV. V shed 11 bases and J 2 bases; nucleotides not matched to a gene: 8. This CDR3 has 13 residues. The CDR3 DNA is TGTGCCTCCCGGACAGGGCGTACCTACGAGCAGTACTTC. This sequence encodes CASRTGRTYEQYF.

CDR3 DNA sequence: TGTGCCAGCAGCTTATGGGCTAGCGGGAGTAGCGAGCAGTACTTC. Protein: CASSLWASGSSEQYF. The chain uses TRBV11-1 and TRBJ2-7, with 10 bases identical to TRBD2. After removal of 2 bases from V and 6 bases from J, the junction contained 7 bases not matched to a gene. The CDR3 is 15 amino acids. Germline CDR1 SGHAT, CDR2 FQDESV (reference sequence). The full variable domain, rest sourced from reference TRBV11-1 and TRBJ2-7, is EAEVAQSPRYKITEKSQAVAFWCDPISGHATLYWYRQILGQGPELLVQFQDESVVDDSQLPKDRFSAERLKGVDSTLKIQPAELGDSAMYLCASSLWASGSSEQYFGPGTRLTVT.

The rearrangement uses TRBV5-1 and TRBJ2-2; D remains ambiguous. CDR1 and CDR2 from the germline V gene are SGHRS and YFSETQ. This CDR3 spans 15 amino acids. V was shortened by 0 bases and J by 1 base, with 7 bases between the two germline ends. For the CDR3, the DNA is TGCGCCAGCAGCTTGGGGGCAGTGAACACCGGGGAGCTGTTTTTT. This gives the protein CASSLGAVNTGELFF.

The rearrangement joins TRBV6-5 to TRBJ2-7; tentative D call: TRBD2 (6 bases). The CDR3 runs 13 residues. Trimming stripped 6 bases from V and 0 bases from J, with 9 bases between. Germline assignment: CDR1 MNHEY and CDR2 SVGAGI. In DNA form, the CDR3 reads TGTGCCAGCAGCCGCGGGGTCTCCTACGAGCAGTACTTC. Translating gives CASSRGVSYEQYF.

The chain is built from TRBV5-1 and TRBJ2-1; 8 bases match TRBD2. Germline lookup yields CDR1 SGHRS and CDR2 YFSETQ. V lost 4 bases to trimming and J lost 7 bases; unmatched junction nucleotides: 10. The CDR3 sequence is 15 residues long. The CDR3 DNA reads as TGCGCCAGCAGCCCCGGGAGGGAACCTCTGAATGAGCAGTTCTTC. It codes for CASSPGREPLNEQFF.

This chain joins TRBV11-2 and TRBJ1-5, with a possible D match to TRBD1 (5 bases). The CDR3 spans 15 residues. Trimming removed 5 bases at V and 3 bases at J, with 14 bases between. Germline CDR1 is SGHAT and CDR2 is FQNNGV. The CDR3 DNA reads TGTGCCAGCAGCCAAAGTGACAGCTCCAATCAGCCCCAGCATTTT. Translating gives CASSQSDSSNQPQHF.

This rearrangement joins TRBV6-6 to TRBJ2-5; D is uncertain. Trimming shortened V by 2 bases and J by 2 bases, and 12 bases separated the two germline ends. The CDR3 is 15 amino acids. The germline V gene has CDR1 MNHNY and CDR2 SVGAGI (reference sequence). The CDR3 DNA sequence: TGTGCCAGCAGTTACACCGAGGAAGCACAAGAGACCCAGTACTTC. It is translated as CASSYTEEAQETQYF.

This chain links TRBV5-1 with TRBJ2-3, with 11 bases identical to TRBD2. CDR3 length: 14 residues. Trimming took 4 bases from V and 7 from J; bases not matched to a gene: 5. Germline loops: CDR1 SGHRS, CDR2 YFSETQ. The CDR3 region is CASSPGTSGNTQYF. CDR3 nucleotide sequence: TGCGCCAGCAGCCCCGGGACTAGCGGCAATACGCAGTATTTT.

The chain has TRBV5-5 and TRBJ1-1, with 10 bases lining up with TRBD1. V trimming: 3 bases; J trimming: 4 bases; junction bases outside the gene matches: 3. Germline assignment: CDR1 SGHKS and CDR2 YYEKEE (reference sequence). The CDR3 has 14 amino acids. For the CDR3, the DNA is TGTGCCAGCAGCTCGACAGGGGGCGTCACTGAAGCTTTCTTT. This encodes CASSSTGGVTEAFF. The complete variable domain, with remaining parts taken from reference TRBV5-5 and TRBJ1-1, reads DAGVTQSPTHLIKTRGQQVTLRCSPISGHKSVSWYQQVLGQGPQFIFQYYEKEERGRGNFPDRFSARQFPNYSSELNVNALLLGDSALYLCASSSTGGVTEAFFGQGTRLTVV.

The chain employs TRBV30 and TRBJ2-7, with D uncertain. CDR1 is GTSNPN, CDR2 SVGIG, per germline (reference sequence). This CDR3 has 13 amino acids. The germline V and J ends were trimmed by 0 bases and 6 bases, with 12 bases remaining between them. CDR3 region: CAWSVYTSSEQYF. CDR3 nucleotides: TGTGCCTGGAGTGTATACACATCTAGCGAGCAGTACTTC.

This chain links TRBV6-5 with TRBJ1-1; D remains unclear. With 4 bases removed from V and 4 bases from J, the gap between germline ends came to 13 bases. The CDR3 consists of 14 residues. CDR1 is MNHEY and CDR2 is SVGAGI in the germline V gene. CDR3 nucleotide sequence: TGTGCCAGCAGTTCGTCTTTTCGAGGCACTGAAGCTTTCTTT. This codes for CASSSSFRGTEAFF.

The chain joins TRBV4-1 to TRBJ2-5, with TRBD1 identical over 8 bases. The CDR3 has 14 residues. The V segment lost 0 bases and the J segment 4 bases; nucleotides outside the gene matches: 1. Germline V gene data show CDR1 as MGHRA and CDR2 as YSYEKL. CDR3: CASSQDRGRETQYF. The DNA of the CDR3 is TGCGCCAGCAGCCAAGACAGGGGGCGAGAGACCCAGTACTTC.

The chain combines TRBV4-2 with TRBJ2-1; D gene uncertain. This CDR3 spans 15 amino acids. The V end lost 0 bases, the J end lost 10 bases, and 16 bases lay between the germline ends. Germline CDR1 is LGHNA and CDR2 is YNFKEQ. In DNA, the CDR3 is TGTGCCAGCAGCCAAGATCCGGCTATGTTGAACGAGCAGTTCTTC. Translation: CASSQDPAMLNEQFF.

This chain links TRBV14 with TRBJ2-1; D remains unclear. Trimming pared 6 bases from V and 2 bases from J, leaving 5 bases between. Germline assignment: CDR1 SGHDN and CDR2 FVKESK. The CDR3 totals 12 residues. The CDR3 sequence is CASSPAYNEQFF. Here the CDR3 DNA reads TGTGCCAGCAGTCCCGCCTACAATGAGCAGTTCTTC.

This chain uses TRBV25-1 with TRBJ1-2, with D maybe TRBD1 (5 bases). CDR3 length: 15 amino acids. CDR1 and CDR2 from the germline V gene are MGHDK and SYGVNS. V gave up 8 bases and J gave up 2 bases, with 18 bases separating them. CDR3 sequence: CASGGDPTSNYGYTF. The DNA of the CDR3 is TGTGCCAGCGGAGGGGACCCAACATCCAACTATGGCTACACCTTC.

The chain links TRBV18 to TRBJ1-1; the D gene is possibly TRBD1 (5 bases). V was trimmed by 3 bases and J by 4 bases, leaving 18 bases between them. The CDR3 sequence is 16 residues long. Looked up from germline, CDR1 is KGHSH and CDR2 is LQKENI. For the CDR3, the DNA is TGTGCCAGCTCACCCGTAGTTTGGGGGTTGGCCACTGAAGCTTTCTTT. Its translation is CASSPVVWGLATEAFF.

This clone was detected only once. The chain carries TRBV20-1 and TRBJ2-4; D unclear. The CDR3 contains 11 residues. Germline V gene lookup returns CDR1 DFQATT and CDR2 SNEGSKA (reference sequence). V lost 3 bases, J lost 2 bases, and 2 bases lay in between. The CDR3 DNA reads as TGCAGTGCTAGTTCCAAAAACATTCAGTACTTC. This translates into CSASSKNIQYF.